The 18 T cell receptor beta chains in this list originate from one sample, sequenced in a study of cytomegalovirus exposure and HLA in healthy donors. PCR used 60 Vbeta primers and 13 Jbeta primers. The table came from immunoSEQ multiplex PCR; TCRdb's copy has only in-frame clones and leaves some out. In the table there are roughly 99,000 clones, less than 85% of which are singletons. Sequenced sample: PBMCs. All receptors derive from a woman aged 40 to 50 in good health and CMV-seropositive.

The chain joins TRBV2 to TRBJ2-3; 8 bases match TRBD2. V shed 6 bases and J 6 bases; nucleotides not matched to a gene: 5. This CDR3 contains 13 residues. Per germline, CDR1 SNHLY and CDR2 FYNNEI. The chain's CDR3 is CASRKGLADTQYF. In nucleotides, the CDR3 is TGTGCCAGCAGAAAAGGACTAGCTGATACGCAGTATTTT.

This rearrangement joins TRBV7-9 to TRBJ2-3; TRBD2 matches 14 bases. V dropped 4 bases and J dropped 4; count of bases not matched to a gene: 4. The CDR3 has 16 residues. Per germline, CDR1 SEHNR and CDR2 FQNEAQ (reference sequence). The CDR3 reads CASSSRLAGGADTQYF. CDR3 DNA: TGTGCCAGCAGCTCCCGACTAGCGGGGGGGGCAGATACGCAGTATTTT.

In its sample, this clone was seen once. The V call is TRBV7-2, the J call TRBJ2-3, with 8 nucleotides matching TRBD2. This CDR3 has 17 residues. Trimming took 4 bases from V and 2 from J; bases not matched to a gene: 11. CDR1 and CDR2 (germline): SGHTA, FQGNSA. Here the CDR3 DNA reads TGTGCCAGCAGCTGGGATCTTGCGGGGGGACTCACAGATACGCAGTATTTT. Translation: CASSWDLAGGLTDTQYF.

The V and J genes are TRBV5-4 and TRBJ2-7, with a tentative D call TRBD2 (6 bases). This CDR3 has 17 amino acids. Germline values: CDR1 SGHNT, CDR2 YYREEE (reference sequence). V lost 0 bases and J 3 bases, leaving 19 bases between the germline ends. Here the CDR3 DNA reads TGTGCCAGCAGCTTGGGTATCGGGACTTCAGATGTCTACGAGCAGTACTTC. Its protein product is CASSLGIGTSDVYEQYF.

The chain couples TRBV4-1 to TRBJ1-6; D possibly corresponds to TRBD1 (5 bases). Trimming left V 0 bases short and J 7 bases short, with 13 bases between. The CDR3 spans 16 residues. Per germline, CDR1 MGHRA and CDR2 YSYEKL. CDR3 sequence: CASSQEGQPLNSPLHF. The CDR3 DNA is TGCGCCAGCAGCCAAGAGGGGCAGCCTCTCAATTCACCCCTCCACTTT.

The rearrangement links TRBV29-1 to TRBJ2-1, with a possible D match to TRBD2 (6 bases). CDR3 length: 13 amino acids. Trimming shortened V by 6 bases and J by 12 bases, and 21 bases separated the two germline ends. CDR1 SQVTM and CDR2 ANQGSEA come from the germline V gene. CDR3 sequence (DNA): TGCAGCGTCGTTAGACCTGAGGACTACGGGCAGTTCTTC. Protein: CSVVRPEDYGQFF.

This clone was seen a handful of times. The CDR3 spells CASRVRDRGNTEAFF. The CDR3 DNA is TGTGCCAGCAGGGTACGGGACAGGGGGAACACTGAAGCTTTCTTT. The V and J genes are TRBV4-2 and TRBJ1-1; TRBD1 matches at 10 bases. There are 15 residues in the CDR3. V lost 6 bases, J lost 1 base, and 5 bases stayed unmatched. Germline loops: CDR1 LGHNA, CDR2 YNFKEQ.

This clone appeared a few times. This chain connects TRBV5-6 to TRBJ1-5; 8 nucleotides line up with TRBD1. The CDR3 is made up of 16 amino acids. The V segment lost 2 bases and the J segment 2 bases; nucleotides outside the gene matches: 6. Per germline, CDR1 SGHDT and CDR2 YYEEEE. The CDR3 here is CASSFFTGGGNQPQHF. The DNA for the CDR3 is TGTGCCAGCAGCTTTTTCACAGGGGGAGGCAATCAGCCCCAGCATTTT.

The rearrangement links TRBV30 to TRBJ1-2, with a possible D match to TRBD1 (6 bases). V was cut by 1 base and J by 5 bases, with 17 bases left in between. The CDR3 is made up of 15 amino acids. Germline V lookup: CDR1 GTSNPN, CDR2 SVGIG (reference sequence). The CDR3 nucleotides read TGTGCCTGGAGTGGGGGATTAGGGGGGGGATATGGCTACACCTTC. Protein product: CAWSGGLGGGYGYTF.

The genes are TRBV19 and TRBJ1-1; D is ambiguous. Trimming cost V 3 bases and J 7 bases, with 6 bases left between them. The CDR3 loop spans 11 amino acids. Germline V gene sequence: CDR1 LNHDA, CDR2 SQIVND (reference sequence). The CDR3 here is CASSIRYEAFF. The DNA of the CDR3 is TGTGCCAGTAGTATTCGGTATGAAGCTTTCTTT.

This clone was seen a handful of times. The chain couples TRBV19 to TRBJ1-5, with 10 nucleotides matching TRBD1. J gave up 6 bases and V 7 bases, and 9 bases lay outside the gene matches. Germline assignment: CDR1 LNHDA and CDR2 SQIVND (reference sequence). The CDR3 loop spans 15 amino acids. CDR3 protein: CASTDLTGGGQPQHF. CDR3 DNA: TGTGCCAGTACCGATCTGACAGGGGGCGGTCAGCCCCAGCATTTT. Looking up the rest from reference TRBV19 and TRBJ1-5 gives the full variable domain: DGGITQSPKYLFRKEGQNVTLSCEQNLNHDAMYWYRQDPGQGLRLIYYSQIVNDFQKGDIAEGYSVSREKKESFPLTVTSAQKNPTAFYLCASTDLTGGGQPQHFGDGTRLSIL.

The chain carries TRBV6-5 and TRBJ1-2; D gene unclear. Germline CDR1 MNHEY, CDR2 SVGAGI. V dropped 0 bases and J dropped 3 bases, with 8 bases sitting between them. The CDR3 extends over 14 amino acids. Written as DNA, the CDR3 is TGTGCCAGCAGTTACTCGGGAGGAGACTATGGCTACACCTTC. It is translated as CASSYSGGDYGYTF.

This chain connects TRBV7-8 to TRBJ1-1; no clear D gene. V was cut by 5 bases and J by 0 bases, with 4 bases left in between. The V gene's germline CDR1 is SGHVS and CDR2 FQNEAQ. The CDR3 consists of 12 residues. CDR3 region: CASSPMNTEAFF. The CDR3 DNA reads as TGTGCCAGCAGCCCCATGAACACTGAAGCTTTCTTT.

The J gene is TRBJ2-5, the V gene TRBV4-2, with 14 bases identical to TRBD2. V shed 4 bases, J shed 3 bases, and the junction held 7 bases outside the gene matches. CDR1 is LGHNA and CDR2 is YNFKEQ in the germline V gene. The CDR3 consists of 17 residues. CDR3 protein: CASSPRTSGGPKETQYF. Written as DNA, the CDR3 is TGTGCCAGCAGCCCCCGGACTAGCGGGGGGCCTAAAGAGACCCAGTACTTC.

The chain is built from TRBV5-1 and TRBJ2-1, with 12 bases lining up with TRBD2. The germline CDR1 and CDR2 sequences are SGHRS and YFSETQ. There are 15 residues in the CDR3. The J segment lost 6 bases and the V segment lost 4 bases, leaving 5 bases of the junction unmatched. CDR3 sequence (DNA): TGCGCCAGCAGCCGACTAGCGGGGGATCTCAATGAGCAGTTCTTC. As protein: CASSRLAGDLNEQFF.

The chain is built from TRBV29-1 and TRBJ2-5; 10 positions match TRBD2. CDR1 is SQVTM and CDR2 is ANQGSEA in the germline V gene. The CDR3 runs to 14 residues. Unmatched junction bases numbered 12, after V lost 4 bases and J lost 10 bases. The CDR3 loop reads CSVVGTSDVMGQYF. In DNA, the CDR3 is TGCAGCGTTGTGGGGACTAGCGATGTGATGGGCCAGTACTTC.

The chain recombines TRBV6-5 with TRBJ2-2, with a weak D call TRBD1 (5 bases). The CDR3 is made up of 15 amino acids. The germline V gene encodes CDR1 MNHEY and CDR2 SVGAGI. Trimming pared 2 bases from V and 4 bases from J, leaving 11 bases between. The CDR3 loop is CASSYRHRSTGELFF. The CDR3 DNA follows: TGTGCCAGCAGTTACCGTCACAGGAGCACCGGGGAGCTGTTTTTT.

This clone was found a few times. The rearrangement joins TRBV9 to TRBJ2-7, with 7 bases that match TRBD1. Germline CDR1 is SGDLS and CDR2 is YYNGEE. The CDR3 consists of 15 residues. V shed 4 bases and J 0 bases; nucleotides not matched to a gene: 7. The CDR3 sequence: CASSLGQESSYEQYF. CDR3 bases: TGTGCCAGCAGCCTCGGACAGGAAAGCTCCTACGAGCAGTACTTC.